A selection of T cell receptor beta chains follows, all from one sample in a study of blood T cell repertoires in COVID-19. Here immunoSEQ multiplex PCR was the method, and the copy in TCRdb shows in-frame clones only, minus some. The sample records 150,000 or so clones, roughly 81% being singletons. Sequenced material: peripheral blood. Receptor source: a woman aged 45 to 65 with COVID-19, enrolled during active disease. Each CDR3 is given without its conserved first and last residue. Each record gives: clone size, V gene, CDR3 protein. Only part of the rows carry a size: once, few, many, or a class if the clone is expanded.

clone size: NA; V gene: TRBV24-1; CDR3 protein: ATSDPDRADEQY
clone size: NA; V gene: TRBV27; CDR3 protein: ASSLMRGGYNEQF
clone size: NA; V gene: TRBV6-5; CDR3 protein: ASSYYRAGGTYEQF
clone size: NA; V gene: TRBV28; CDR3 protein: ASSSRTVNEKLF
clone size: once; V gene: TRBV2; CDR3 protein: ASKQGGGQPQH
clone size: NA; V gene: TRBV30; CDR3 protein: AWARQGDYGYT
clone size: NA; V gene: TRBV11-3; CDR3 protein: ASSLDVYNEQF
clone size: NA; V gene: TRBV11-3; CDR3 protein: ASSSGGGLNTEAF
clone size: NA; V gene: TRBV6-4; CDR3 protein: AWLRGGFTDTQY
clone size: NA; V gene: TRBV3-1/TRBV3-2; CDR3 protein: ASSQVKQYQETQY
clone size: NA; V gene: TRBV2; CDR3 protein: ASSETGLYNEQF
clone size: few; V gene: TRBV27; CDR3 protein: ASSLAGSGGGYGYT
clone size: NA; V gene: TRBV3-1/TRBV3-2; CDR3 protein: ASSQNSGGNTIY
clone size: NA; V gene: TRBV18; CDR3 protein: ASSPEDRGVRGYT
clone size: NA; V gene: TRBV3-1/TRBV3-2; CDR3 protein: ASSGLGTDTQY
clone size: NA; V gene: TRBV7-6; CDR3 protein: ASSFWDRRGYT
clone size: NA; V gene: TRBV6-4; CDR3 protein: ASRITGGGRERIGDTQY
clone size: NA; V gene: TRBV19; CDR3 protein: ASSPQRLPSTDTQY
clone size: few; V gene: TRBV19; CDR3 protein: ASSIELQQF
clone size: many; V gene: TRBV5-1; CDR3 protein: ASSTTSGVVGANVLT
clone size: few; V gene: TRBV15; CDR3 protein: ATSRGTVGETQY
clone size: NA; V gene: TRBV2; CDR3 protein: ASSRGFTQPQH
clone size: NA; V gene: TRBV19; CDR3 protein: ASSIGDRVTGELF
clone size: NA; V gene: TRBV6-5; CDR3 protein: ASSYERGFTDTQY
clone size: once; V gene: TRBV3-1/TRBV3-2; CDR3 protein: ASSPTVGGNYGYT
clone size: NA; V gene: TRBV3-1/TRBV3-2; CDR3 protein: ASSQSRGAAYEQY
clone size: NA; V gene: TRBV27; CDR3 protein: ASSFRDNSYNEQF
clone size: NA; V gene: TRBV18; CDR3 protein: ASSPQGASYNEQF
clone size: NA; V gene: TRBV2; CDR3 protein: ASSVGRETEAF
clone size: NA; V gene: TRBV11-2; CDR3 protein: ASSLVGLQLH
clone size: many; V gene: TRBV27; CDR3 protein: ASSLWGGRPQH
clone size: NA; V gene: TRBV29-1; CDR3 protein: SVQGAHGYT
clone size: NA; V gene: TRBV3-1/TRBV3-2; CDR3 protein: ASSQDLWETNYGYT
clone size: NA; V gene: TRBV30; CDR3 protein: AWSKGTNTGELF
clone size: NA; V gene: TRBV5-1; CDR3 protein: ASSPMTGNYGYT
clone size: NA; V gene: TRBV9; CDR3 protein: ASSVALGQTQY
clone size: NA; V gene: TRBV4-2; CDR3 protein: ASRKGLAGLNEQF
clone size: NA; V gene: TRBV4-3; CDR3 protein: ASSQGQVAEKLF
clone size: NA; V gene: TRBV6-5; CDR3 protein: ASIKTGIQETQY